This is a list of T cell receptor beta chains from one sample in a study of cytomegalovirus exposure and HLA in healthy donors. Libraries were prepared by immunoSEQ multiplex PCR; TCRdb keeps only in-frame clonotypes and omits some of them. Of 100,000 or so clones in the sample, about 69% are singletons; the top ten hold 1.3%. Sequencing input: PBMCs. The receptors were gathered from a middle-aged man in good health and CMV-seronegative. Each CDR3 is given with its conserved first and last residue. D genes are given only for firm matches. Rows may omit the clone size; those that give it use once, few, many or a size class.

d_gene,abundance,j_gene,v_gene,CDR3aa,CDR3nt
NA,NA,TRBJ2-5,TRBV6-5,CASRRAGQETQYF,TGTGCCAGCAGGAGGGCGGGACAAGAGACCCAGTACTTC
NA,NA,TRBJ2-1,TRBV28,CASSFFFNNEQFF,TGTGCCAGCAGTTTCTTTTTTAACAATGAGCAGTTCTTC
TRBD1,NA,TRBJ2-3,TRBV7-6,CASSLGQGADTQYF,TGTGCCAGCAGCTTGGGACAGGGGGCAGATACGCAGTATTTT
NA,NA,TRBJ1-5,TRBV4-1,CASSQDSSFSLTQPQHF,TGCGCCAGCAGCCAAGATTCAAGCTTCTCCCTCACTCAGCCCCAGCATTTT
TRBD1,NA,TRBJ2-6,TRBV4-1,CASSQPGQGHSGANVLTF,TGCGCCAGCAGCCAACCGGGACAGGGGCACTCTGGGGCCAACGTCCTGACTTTC
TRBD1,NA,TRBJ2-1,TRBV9,CASSPFGTGANEQFF,TGTGCCAGCAGCCCCTTCGGGACAGGGGCCAATGAGCAGTTCTTC
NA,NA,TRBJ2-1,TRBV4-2,CASSQDLGGTYNEQFF,TGTGCCAGCAGCCAAGATTTGGGGGGTACCTACAATGAGCAGTTCTTC
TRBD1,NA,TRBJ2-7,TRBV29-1,CSVLTGRREQYF,TGCAGCGTATTGACAGGGCGGCGCGAGCAGTACTTC
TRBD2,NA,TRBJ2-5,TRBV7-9,CASSLVGGGRETQYF,TGTGCCAGCAGCTTAGTCGGAGGCGGGAGGGAGACCCAGTACTTC
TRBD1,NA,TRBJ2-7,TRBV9,CASSVEEGAAEQYF,TGTGCCAGCAGCGTAGAAGAGGGGGCGGCCGAGCAGTACTTC
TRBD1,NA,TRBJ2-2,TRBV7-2,CASSLHRGRGTGELFF,TGTGCCAGCAGCTTACACAGGGGGCGCGGCACCGGGGAGCTGTTTTTT
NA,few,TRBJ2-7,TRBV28,CASSKTLPRSYEQYF,TGTGCCAGCAGTAAGACTCTCCCCCGCTCCTACGAGCAGTACTTC
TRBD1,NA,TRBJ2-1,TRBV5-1,CASVTGTGGPYNEQFF,TGCGCCAGCGTCACCGGGACAGGGGGCCCCTACAATGAGCAGTTCTTC
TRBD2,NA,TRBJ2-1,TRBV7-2,CASSLTSGRANEQFF,TGTGCCAGCAGCCTCACTAGCGGGAGGGCCAATGAGCAGTTCTTC
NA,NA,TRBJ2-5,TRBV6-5,CASSYGFRRRETQYF,TGTGCCAGCAGTTACGGGTTCAGGAGGAGGGAGACCCAGTACTTC
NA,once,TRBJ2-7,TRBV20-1,CSAPRGYEQYF,TGCAGTGCTCCTCGAGGCTACGAGCAGTACTTC
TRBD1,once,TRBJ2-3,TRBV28,CASRGQGGTDTQYF,TGTGCCAGCAGGGGACAGGGGGGCACAGATACGCAGTATTTT
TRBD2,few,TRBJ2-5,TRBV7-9,CASSPPLREGLETQYF,TGTGCCAGCAGCCCACCACTGCGGGAGGGCCTTGAGACCCAGTACTTC
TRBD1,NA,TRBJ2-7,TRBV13,CASSDRGYEQYF,TGTGCCAGCAGCGACAGGGGCTACGAGCAGTACTTC
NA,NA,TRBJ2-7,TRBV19,CASSRQGRSYEQYF,TGTGCCAGTAGTCGCCAGGGTAGATCCTACGAGCAGTACTTC